This T cell receptor (beta chain) was recovered during a study of shared clonotypes between healthy human individuals. Overall study results and limits: Naive subsets typically showed greater estimated richness than memory subsets. The genetic and exposure-history diversity represented was limited by few donors. Even with large depth, rarefaction showed that sorted-subset sequencing was incomplete.

It was at deep level that the assay was run. This table comes from immunoSEQ multiplex PCR, and its TCRdb copy is limited to in-frame clones, with some not included. Altogether just over 2,000,000 clones are present, less than 95% being singletons, with the ten largest covering roughly 1%. In the case of this clone: Its antigen is not known.

Naivety among CD8 cells was defined by CD45RO negativity and positive CCR7 selection, thereby excluding terminally differentiated effector memory CD45RA+ cells. V lost 2 bases and J lost 0, with 9 bases in between. Germline values: CDR1 SEHNR, CDR2 FQNEAQ (reference sequence). CDR3 length: 15 residues. This sequence joins TRBV7-9 and TRBJ2-3, with D maybe TRBD1 (6 bases). This receptor was obtained from a man between 18 and 35 years old in good health. Sequencing was carried out using naive CD8+ T cells sorted from blood. CDR3 protein: CASSLITGSTDTQYF. The CDR3 region has the DNA TGTGCCAGCAGCTTAATCACAGGGAGCACAGATACGCAGTATTTT.